This T cell receptor beta chain was captured in a study of spatial heterogeneity in lung cancer (dated by TCRdb to the late 2010s). Background on the whole study: Samples were obtained from about 75 patients with early-stage, untreated non-small cell lung cancer from the lung TRACERx cohort. Nonsynonymous mutation counts, determined by whole-exome sequencing of tumor tissue, were related to TCR repertoire features. Follow-up PBMC samples were sequenced whenever available, with the median time to follow-up being two to three years after resection. Both alpha and beta chains were TCR-sequenced in roughly 200 tumor regions, 64 matched nontumor lung samples and around 50 PBMC samples obtained at surgery. TCR alpha and beta repertoires were quantitatively compared across multiple tumor regions, matched nontumor lung and blood in non-small cell lung cancer. In the raw uncorrected reads, each unique combination of TCR and UMI appeared on average more than ten times. Beta-chain transcripts were consistently detected in greater numbers than alpha-chain transcripts, which likely reflected higher beta-chain transcript abundance. Study-wide conclusions, independent of this receptor: Additional single-cell paired TCR alpha and beta sequencing was considered necessary to confirm, at a functional level, the hypothesis that regional TCRs recognize regional mutations. Comparisons of baseline and follow-up blood repertoires included only 14 patients. Ubiquitous expanded tumor TCRs were detected in blood more often at tumor resection than at routine follow-up.

The time point label, as the study defines it: blood at routine non-recurrence follow-up after resection. TCR sequencing used whole RNA extracted from tumor and nontumor lung tissue, or from cryopreserved PBMC samples, without cell sorting. Only patients with enough RNA available from two or more tumor regions were chosen for TCR sequencing. On this clonotype: There is no known antigen for this receptor. Within one base of it there is no much larger clone, and no base qualities were kept.

Preparation of the library involved 5' RACE. TCRdb lists the instrument as NextSeq 500. To allow correction of PCR and sequencing errors, the TCR library protocol tagged every TCR cDNA molecule with a unique molecular identifier. The study's processing was this. TCR identification, UMI-based error correction and CDR3 extraction were all carried out with Decombinator tools. Expanded TCRs were defined as those above a frequency of 2 per 1,000, corresponding to the top 1% of the tumor frequency distribution. Renyi diversity was calculated using the R vegan package after each repertoire was subsampled 100 times to 5,000 TCRs. To build CDR3 similarity networks, amino acid triplet string-kernel similarity was used, and CDR3s were connected when their pairwise similarity was above 0.82. Through fastp at Q25 and MiXCR, TCRdb rebuilt clones from the public reads, retaining in-frame beta chains. Records with the same CDR3 protein are collapsed into one entry carrying the most frequent genes and DNA. Here the V and J calls rest on TCRdb's processing, not on the authors' analysis. Within this sample are around 110,000 distinct CDR3 sequences, with 12% of them counted one time only. Jointly, the top ten make up 16% of the sample.

The CDR3 covers 14 residues, taking in both the cysteine and the phenylalanine. Just the 42-base CDR3 DNA is kept, in frame starting at base 1. For this chain, trimming is 5 bases at the V end and 7 bases at the J end, and the number of junction bases without a gene match is 6. This receptor chain uses TRBV12-3 or TRBV12-4 and TRBJ1-5; 9 bases in the junction line up with TRBD1. The TCR was taken from a male donor with early-stage non-small cell lung cancer. This specimen consisted of PBMCs, obtained at follow-up. The CDR3 is CASSPTGGGQPQHF. Here is the DNA: TGTGCCAGCAGTCCGACAGGGGGAGGACAGCCCCAGCATTTT.